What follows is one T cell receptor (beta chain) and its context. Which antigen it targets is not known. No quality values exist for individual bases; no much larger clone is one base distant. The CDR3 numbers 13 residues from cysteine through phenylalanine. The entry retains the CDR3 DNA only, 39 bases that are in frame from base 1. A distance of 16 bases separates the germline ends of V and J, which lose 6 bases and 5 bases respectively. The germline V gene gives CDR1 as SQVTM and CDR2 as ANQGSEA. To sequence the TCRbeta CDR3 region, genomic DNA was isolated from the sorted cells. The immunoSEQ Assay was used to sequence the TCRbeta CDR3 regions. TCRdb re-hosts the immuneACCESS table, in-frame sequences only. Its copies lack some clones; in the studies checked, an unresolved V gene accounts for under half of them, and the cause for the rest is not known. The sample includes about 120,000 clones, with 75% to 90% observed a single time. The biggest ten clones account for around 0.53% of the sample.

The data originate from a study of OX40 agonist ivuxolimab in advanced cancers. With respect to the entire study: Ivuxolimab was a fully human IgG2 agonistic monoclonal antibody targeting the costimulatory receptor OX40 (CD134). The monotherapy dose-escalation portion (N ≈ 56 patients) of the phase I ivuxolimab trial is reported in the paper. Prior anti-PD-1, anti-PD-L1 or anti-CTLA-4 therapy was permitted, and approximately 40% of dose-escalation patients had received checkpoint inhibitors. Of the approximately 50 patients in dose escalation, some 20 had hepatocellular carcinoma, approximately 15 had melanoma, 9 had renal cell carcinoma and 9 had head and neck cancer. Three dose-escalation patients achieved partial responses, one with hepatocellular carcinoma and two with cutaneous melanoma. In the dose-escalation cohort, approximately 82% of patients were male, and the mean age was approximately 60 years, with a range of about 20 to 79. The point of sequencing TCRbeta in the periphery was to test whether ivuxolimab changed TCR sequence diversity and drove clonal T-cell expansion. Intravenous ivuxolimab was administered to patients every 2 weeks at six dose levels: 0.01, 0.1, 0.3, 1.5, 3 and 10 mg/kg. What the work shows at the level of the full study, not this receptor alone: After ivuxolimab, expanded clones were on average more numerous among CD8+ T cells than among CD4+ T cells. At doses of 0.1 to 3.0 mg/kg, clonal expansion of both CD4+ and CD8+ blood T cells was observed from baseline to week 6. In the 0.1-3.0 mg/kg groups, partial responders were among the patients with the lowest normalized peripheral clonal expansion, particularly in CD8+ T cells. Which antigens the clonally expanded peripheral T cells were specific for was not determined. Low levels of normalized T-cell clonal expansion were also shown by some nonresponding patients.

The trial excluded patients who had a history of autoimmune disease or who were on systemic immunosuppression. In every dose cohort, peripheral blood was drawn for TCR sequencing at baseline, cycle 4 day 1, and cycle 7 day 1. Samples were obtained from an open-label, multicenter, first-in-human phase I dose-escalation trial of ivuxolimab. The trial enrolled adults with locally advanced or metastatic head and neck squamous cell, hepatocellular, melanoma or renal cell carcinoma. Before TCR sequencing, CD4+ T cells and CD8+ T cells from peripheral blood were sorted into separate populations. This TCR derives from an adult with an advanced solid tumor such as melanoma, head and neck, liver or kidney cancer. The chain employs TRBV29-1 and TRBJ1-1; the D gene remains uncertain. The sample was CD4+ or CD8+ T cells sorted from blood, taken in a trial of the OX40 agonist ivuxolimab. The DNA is TGCAGCGTACGGCCGACCGGGGTGACTGAAGCTTTCTTT. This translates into CSVRPTGVTEAFF.